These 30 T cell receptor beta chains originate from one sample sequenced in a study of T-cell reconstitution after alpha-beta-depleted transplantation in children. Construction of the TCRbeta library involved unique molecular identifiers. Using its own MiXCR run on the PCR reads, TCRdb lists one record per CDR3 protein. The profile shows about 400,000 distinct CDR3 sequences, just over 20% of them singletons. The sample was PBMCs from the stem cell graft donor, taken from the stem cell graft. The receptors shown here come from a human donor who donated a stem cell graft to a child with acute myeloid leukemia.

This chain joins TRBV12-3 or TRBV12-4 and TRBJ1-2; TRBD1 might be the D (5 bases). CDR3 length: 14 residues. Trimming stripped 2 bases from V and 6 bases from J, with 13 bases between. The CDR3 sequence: CASSLIGRADGYTF. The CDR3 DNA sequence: TGTGCCAGCAGTTTAATAGGCAGGGCGGATGGCTACACCTTC.

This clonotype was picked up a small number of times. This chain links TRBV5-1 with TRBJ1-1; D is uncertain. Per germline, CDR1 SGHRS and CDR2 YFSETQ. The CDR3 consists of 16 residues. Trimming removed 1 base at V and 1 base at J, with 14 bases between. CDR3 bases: TGCGCCAGCAGCTTGCAGTTGGGAAAGGAGAACACTGAAGCTTTCTTT. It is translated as CASSLQLGKENTEAFF.

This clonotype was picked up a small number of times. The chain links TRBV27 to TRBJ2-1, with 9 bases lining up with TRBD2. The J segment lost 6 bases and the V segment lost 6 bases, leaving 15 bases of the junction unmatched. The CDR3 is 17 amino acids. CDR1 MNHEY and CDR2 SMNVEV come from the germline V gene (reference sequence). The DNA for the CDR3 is TGTGCCAGCAGCCTCTTATCAAAGGCACTAGCGGGCAATGAGCAGTTCTTC. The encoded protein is CASSLLSKALAGNEQFF.

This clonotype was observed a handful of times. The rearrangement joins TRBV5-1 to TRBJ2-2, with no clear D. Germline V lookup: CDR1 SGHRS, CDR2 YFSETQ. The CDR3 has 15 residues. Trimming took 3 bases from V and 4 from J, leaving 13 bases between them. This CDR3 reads CASSSLGASTGELFF. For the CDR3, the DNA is TGCGCCAGCAGCTCGCTAGGAGCGAGCACCGGGGAGCTGTTTTTT.

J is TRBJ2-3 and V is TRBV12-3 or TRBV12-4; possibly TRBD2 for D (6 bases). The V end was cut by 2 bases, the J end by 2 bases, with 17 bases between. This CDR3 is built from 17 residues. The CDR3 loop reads CASSLRVGGLTTDTQYF. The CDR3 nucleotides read TGTGCCAGCAGTTTAAGGGTCGGTGGACTAACCACAGATACGCAGTATTTT.

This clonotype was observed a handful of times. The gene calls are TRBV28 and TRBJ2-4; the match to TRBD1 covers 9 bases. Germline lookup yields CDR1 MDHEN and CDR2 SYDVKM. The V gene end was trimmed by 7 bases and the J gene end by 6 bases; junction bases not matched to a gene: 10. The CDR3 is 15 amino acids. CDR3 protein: CASTSRGTGRNIQYF. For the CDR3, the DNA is TGTGCCAGCACCTCACGCGGGACAGGGAGAAACATTCAGTACTTC.

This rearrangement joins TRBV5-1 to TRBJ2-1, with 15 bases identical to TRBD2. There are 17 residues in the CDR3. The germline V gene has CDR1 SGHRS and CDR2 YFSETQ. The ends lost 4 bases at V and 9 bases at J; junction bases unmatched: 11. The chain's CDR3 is CASSAAGTSGRRGEQFF. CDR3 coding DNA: TGCGCCAGCAGCGCAGCCGGGACTAGCGGGAGGCGGGGTGAGCAGTTCTTC.

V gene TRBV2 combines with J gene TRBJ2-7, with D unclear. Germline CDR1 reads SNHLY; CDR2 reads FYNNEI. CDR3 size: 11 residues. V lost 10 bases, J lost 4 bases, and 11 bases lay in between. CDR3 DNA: TGTGCCAACGGTCCCGGGTACGAGCAGTACTTC. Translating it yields CANGPGYEQYF.

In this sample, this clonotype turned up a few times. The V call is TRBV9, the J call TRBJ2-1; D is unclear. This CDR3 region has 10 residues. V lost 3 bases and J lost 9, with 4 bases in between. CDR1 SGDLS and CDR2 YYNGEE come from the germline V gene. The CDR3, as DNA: TGTGCCAGCAGCGGGATTGAGCAGTTCTTC. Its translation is CASSGIEQFF. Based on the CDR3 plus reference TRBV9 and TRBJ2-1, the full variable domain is DSGVTQTPKHLITATGQRVTLRCSPRSGDLSVYWYQQSLDQGLQFLIQYYNGEERAKGNILERFSAQQFPDLHSELNLSSLELGDSALYFCASSGIEQFFGPGTRLTVL.

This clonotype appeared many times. The CDR3 reads CASRTRTPTRVEQYF. Written as DNA, the CDR3 is TGTGCCAGCAGAACCCGTACCCCAACCCGTGTCGAGCAGTACTTC. The chain joins TRBV28 to TRBJ2-7; D call uncertain. Germline loops: CDR1 MDHEN, CDR2 SYDVKM. V lost 6 bases to trimming and J lost 6 bases, with 21 bases between them. This CDR3 spans 15 amino acids.

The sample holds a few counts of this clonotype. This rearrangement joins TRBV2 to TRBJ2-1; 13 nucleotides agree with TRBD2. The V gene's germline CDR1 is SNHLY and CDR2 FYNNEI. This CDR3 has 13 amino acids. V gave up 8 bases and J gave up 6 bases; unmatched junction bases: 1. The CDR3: CASGLAGANEQFF. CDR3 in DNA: TGTGCCAGCGGACTAGCGGGAGCCAATGAGCAGTTCTTC.

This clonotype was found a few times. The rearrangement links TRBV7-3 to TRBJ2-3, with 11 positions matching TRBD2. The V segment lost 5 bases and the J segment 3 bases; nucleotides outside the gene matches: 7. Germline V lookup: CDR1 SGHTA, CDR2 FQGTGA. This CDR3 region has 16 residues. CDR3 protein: CASSPPLAGGTDTQYF. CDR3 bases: TGTGCCAGCAGCCCCCCTCTAGCGGGAGGAACAGATACGCAGTATTTT.

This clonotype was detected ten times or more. The CDR3 sequence is CASSPRQGRETQYF. The CDR3 DNA sequence: TGTGCCAGCAGTCCCCGACAGGGACGAGAGACCCAGTACTTC. The genes are TRBV6-1 and TRBJ2-5, with TRBD1 identical over 7 bases. V lost 5 bases and J lost 4; bases outside the gene matches: 7. The CDR3 is made up of 14 amino acids. From germline, CDR1 is MNHNS and CDR2 SASEGT.

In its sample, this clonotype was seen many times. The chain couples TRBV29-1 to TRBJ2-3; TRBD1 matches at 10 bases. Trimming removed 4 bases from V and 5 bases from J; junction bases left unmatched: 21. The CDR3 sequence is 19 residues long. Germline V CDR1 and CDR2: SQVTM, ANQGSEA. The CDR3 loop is CSVVPIIGWGGTGEDTQYF. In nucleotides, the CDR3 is TGCAGCGTTGTCCCTATCATCGGTTGGGGCGGGACAGGGGAAGATACGCAGTATTTT.

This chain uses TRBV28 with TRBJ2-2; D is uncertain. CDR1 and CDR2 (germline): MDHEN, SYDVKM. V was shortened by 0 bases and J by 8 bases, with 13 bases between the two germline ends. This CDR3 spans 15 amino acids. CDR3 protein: CASSLWTVRSGELFF. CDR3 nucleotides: TGTGCCAGCAGTTTATGGACGGTTCGTTCGGGGGAGCTGTTTTTT.

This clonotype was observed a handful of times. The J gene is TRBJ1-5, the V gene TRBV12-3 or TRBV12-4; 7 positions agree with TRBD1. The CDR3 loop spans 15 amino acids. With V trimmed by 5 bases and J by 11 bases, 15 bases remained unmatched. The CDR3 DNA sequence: TGTGCCAGCAGTCGCTCTCCTATAAAGGGGGCGACCCAGCATTTT. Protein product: CASSRSPIKGATQHF.

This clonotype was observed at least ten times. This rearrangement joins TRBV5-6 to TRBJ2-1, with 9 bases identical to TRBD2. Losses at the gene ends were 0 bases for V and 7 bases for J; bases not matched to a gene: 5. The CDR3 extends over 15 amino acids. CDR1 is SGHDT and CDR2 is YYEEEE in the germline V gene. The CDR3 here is CASSLGAGGRNEQFF. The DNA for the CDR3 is TGTGCCAGCAGCTTGGGCGCGGGAGGGAGGAATGAGCAGTTCTTC. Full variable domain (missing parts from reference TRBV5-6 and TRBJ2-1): DAGVTQSPTHLIKTRGQQVTLRCSPKSGHDTVSWYQQALGQGPQFIFQYYEEEERQRGNFPDRFSGHQFPNYSSELNVNALLLGDSALYLCASSLGAGGRNEQFFGPGTRLTVL.

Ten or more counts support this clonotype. The CDR3 loop is CAAGSGPTDEQFF. The DNA for the CDR3 is TGTGCCGCCGGCTCCGGACCTACGGATGAGCAGTTCTTC. This chain links TRBV12-3 or TRBV12-4 with TRBJ2-1; D remains ambiguous. V was clipped by 11 bases and J by 8 bases, with 19 bases between them. The CDR3 consists of 13 residues.

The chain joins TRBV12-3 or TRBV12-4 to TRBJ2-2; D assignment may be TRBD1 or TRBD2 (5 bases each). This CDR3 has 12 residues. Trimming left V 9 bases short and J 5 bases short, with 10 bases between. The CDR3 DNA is TGTGCCAGTGAGAGGGGAACCGGGGAGCTGTTTTTT. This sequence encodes CASERGTGELFF.

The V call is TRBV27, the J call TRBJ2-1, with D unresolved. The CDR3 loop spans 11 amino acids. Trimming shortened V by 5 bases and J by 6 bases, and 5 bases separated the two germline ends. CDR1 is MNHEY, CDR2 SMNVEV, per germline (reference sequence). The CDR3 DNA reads TGTGCCAGCAGTGCCGTCAATGAGCAGTTCTTC. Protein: CASSAVNEQFF.

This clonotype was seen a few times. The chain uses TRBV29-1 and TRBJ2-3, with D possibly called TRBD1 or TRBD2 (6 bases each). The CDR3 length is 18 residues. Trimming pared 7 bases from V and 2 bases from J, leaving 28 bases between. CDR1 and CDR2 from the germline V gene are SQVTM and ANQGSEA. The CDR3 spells CSAEGAGDGGGSTDTQYF. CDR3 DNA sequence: TGCAGCGCCGAGGGTGCAGGGGACGGAGGAGGGTCCACAGATACGCAGTATTTT.

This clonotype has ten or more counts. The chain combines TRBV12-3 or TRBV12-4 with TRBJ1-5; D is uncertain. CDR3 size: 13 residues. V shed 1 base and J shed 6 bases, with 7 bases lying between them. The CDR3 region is CASSLGVSQPQHF. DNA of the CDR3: TGTGCCAGCAGTTTAGGGGTCAGTCAGCCCCAGCATTTT.

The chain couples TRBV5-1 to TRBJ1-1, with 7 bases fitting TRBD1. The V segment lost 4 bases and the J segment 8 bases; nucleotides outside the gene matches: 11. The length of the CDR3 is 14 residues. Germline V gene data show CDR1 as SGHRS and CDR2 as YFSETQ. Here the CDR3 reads CASSPRDSSSEAFF. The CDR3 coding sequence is TGCGCCAGCAGCCCCCGGGACAGCTCTTCCGAAGCTTTCTTT. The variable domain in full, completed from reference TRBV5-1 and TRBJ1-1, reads KAGVTQTPRYLIKTRGQQVTLSCSPISGHRSVSWYQQTPGQGLQFLFEYFSETQRNKGNFPGRFSGRQFSNSRSEMNVSTLELGDSALYLCASSPRDSSSEAFFGQGTRLTVV.

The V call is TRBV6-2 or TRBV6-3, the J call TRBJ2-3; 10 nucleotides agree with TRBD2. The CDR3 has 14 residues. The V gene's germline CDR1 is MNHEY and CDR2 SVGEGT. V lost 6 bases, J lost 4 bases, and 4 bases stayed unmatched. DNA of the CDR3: TGTGCCAGCAGGACTAGCGGGTTGGCAGATACGCAGTATTTT. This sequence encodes CASRTSGLADTQYF.

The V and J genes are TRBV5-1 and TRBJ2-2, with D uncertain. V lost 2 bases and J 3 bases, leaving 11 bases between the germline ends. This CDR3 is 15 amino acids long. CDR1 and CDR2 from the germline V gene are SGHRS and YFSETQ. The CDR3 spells CASSLQGGDTGELFF. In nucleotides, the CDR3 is TGCGCCAGCAGCTTACAAGGTGGCGACACCGGGGAGCTGTTTTTT.

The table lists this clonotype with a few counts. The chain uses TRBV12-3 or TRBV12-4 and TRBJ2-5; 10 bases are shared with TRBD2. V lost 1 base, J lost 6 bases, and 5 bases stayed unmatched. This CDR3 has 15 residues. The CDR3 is CASSLVSGRAKTQYF. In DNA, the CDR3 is TGTGCCAGCAGTTTAGTGAGCGGGAGGGCGAAGACCCAGTACTTC.

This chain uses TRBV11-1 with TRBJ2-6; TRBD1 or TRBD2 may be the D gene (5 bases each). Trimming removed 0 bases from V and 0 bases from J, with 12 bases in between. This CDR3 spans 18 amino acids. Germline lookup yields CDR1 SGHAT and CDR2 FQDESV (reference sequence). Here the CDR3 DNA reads TGTGCCAGCAGCTTAGCGGGGACCATTACCTCTGGGGCCAACGTCCTGACTTTC. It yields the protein CASSLAGTITSGANVLTF.

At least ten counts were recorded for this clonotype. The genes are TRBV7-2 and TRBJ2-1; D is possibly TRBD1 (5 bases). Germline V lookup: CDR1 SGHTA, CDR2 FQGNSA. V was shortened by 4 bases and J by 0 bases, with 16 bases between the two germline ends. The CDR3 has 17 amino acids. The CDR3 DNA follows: TGTGCCAGCAGCTACCTCCCGACAGAGAGCTCCTACAATGAGCAGTTCTTC. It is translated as CASSYLPTESSYNEQFF.

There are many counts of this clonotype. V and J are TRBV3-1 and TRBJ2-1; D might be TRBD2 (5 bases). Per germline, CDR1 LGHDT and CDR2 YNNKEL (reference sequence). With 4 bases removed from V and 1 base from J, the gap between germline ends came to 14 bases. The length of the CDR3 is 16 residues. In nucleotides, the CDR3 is TGTGCCAGCAGCCTAGAGTGGAAGCGGTCCTACAATGAGCAGTTCTTC. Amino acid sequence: CASSLEWKRSYNEQFF.

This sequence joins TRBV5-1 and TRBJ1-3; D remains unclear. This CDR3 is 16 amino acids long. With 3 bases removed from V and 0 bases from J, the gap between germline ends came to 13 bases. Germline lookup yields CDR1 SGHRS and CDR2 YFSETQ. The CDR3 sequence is CASSSSAISSGNTIYF. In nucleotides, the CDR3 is TGCGCCAGCAGCTCGTCGGCCATCAGCTCTGGAAACACCATATATTTT.